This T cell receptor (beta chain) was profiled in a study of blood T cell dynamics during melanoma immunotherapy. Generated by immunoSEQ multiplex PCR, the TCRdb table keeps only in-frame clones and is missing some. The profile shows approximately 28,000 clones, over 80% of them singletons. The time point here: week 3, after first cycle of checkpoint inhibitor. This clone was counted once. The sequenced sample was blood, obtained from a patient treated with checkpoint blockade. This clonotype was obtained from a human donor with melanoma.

The CDR3 loop is CASSPLLVMNTEAFF. The CDR3 DNA sequence: TGTGCCAGTAGTCCGTTACTAGTGATGAACACTGAAGCTTTCTTT. The chain joins TRBV19 to TRBJ1-1, with no clear D. The CDR3 is made up of 15 amino acids. Per germline, CDR1 LNHDA and CDR2 SQIVND (reference sequence). V was cut by 5 bases and J by 0 bases, with 13 bases left in between.